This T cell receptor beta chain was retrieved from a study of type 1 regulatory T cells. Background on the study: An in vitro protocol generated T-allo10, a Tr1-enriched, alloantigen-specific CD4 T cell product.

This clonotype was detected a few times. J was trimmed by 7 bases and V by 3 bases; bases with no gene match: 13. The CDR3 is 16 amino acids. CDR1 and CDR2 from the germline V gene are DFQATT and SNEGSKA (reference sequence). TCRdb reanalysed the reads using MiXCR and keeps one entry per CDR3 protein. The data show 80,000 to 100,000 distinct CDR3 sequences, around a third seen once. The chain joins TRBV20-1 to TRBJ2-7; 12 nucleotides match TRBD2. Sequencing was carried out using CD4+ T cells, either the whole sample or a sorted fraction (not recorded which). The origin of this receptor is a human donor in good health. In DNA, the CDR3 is TGCAGTGCTAGGGACCCGAGACTAGCGGGAGCTGGGGAGCAGTACTTC. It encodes CSARDPRLAGAGEQYF.